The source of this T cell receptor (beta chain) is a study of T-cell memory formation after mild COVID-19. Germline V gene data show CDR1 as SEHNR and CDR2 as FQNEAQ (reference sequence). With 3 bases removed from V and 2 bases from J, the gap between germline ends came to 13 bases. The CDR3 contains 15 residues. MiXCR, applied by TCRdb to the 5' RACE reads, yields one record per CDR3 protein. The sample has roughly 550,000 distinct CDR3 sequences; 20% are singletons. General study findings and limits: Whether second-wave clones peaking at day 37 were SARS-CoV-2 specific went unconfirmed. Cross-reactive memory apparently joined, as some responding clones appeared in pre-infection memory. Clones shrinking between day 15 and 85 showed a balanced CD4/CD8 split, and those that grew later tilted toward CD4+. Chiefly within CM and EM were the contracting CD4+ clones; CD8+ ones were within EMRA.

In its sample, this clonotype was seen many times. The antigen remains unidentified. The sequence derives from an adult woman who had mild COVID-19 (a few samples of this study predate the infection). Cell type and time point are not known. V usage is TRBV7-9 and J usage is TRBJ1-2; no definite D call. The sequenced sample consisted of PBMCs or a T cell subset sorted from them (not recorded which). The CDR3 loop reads CASSFIETWNYGYTF. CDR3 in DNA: TGTGCCAGCAGCTTTATCGAGACTTGGAACTATGGCTACACCTTC.